This T cell receptor (beta chain) was recovered during a study of shared clonotypes between healthy human individuals. This CDR3 region has 16 residues. The V and J ends lost 2 bases and 4 bases, in that order; junction bases with no gene match: 11. Germline CDR1 reads SNHLY; CDR2 reads FYNNEI. Clones were read by immunoSEQ multiplex PCR, and TCRdb kept only the in-frame ones, dropping some. The sample records 2 million to 2.5 million clones, roughly 93% being singletons. The TCR sequence derives from a man between 18 and 29 years old in good health. Some clones in this sample may be carry-over from other donors' samples. V gene TRBV2 combines with J gene TRBJ2-7; 7 nucleotides align to TRBD2. Input material: naive CD4+ T cells from PBMCs. Subset of the sample: CD45RA+ positively selected. CDR3 region: CASSEQRGRLGYEQYF. The CDR3 DNA is TGTGCCAGCAGTGAACAGCGGGGCCGCTTGGGTTACGAGCAGTACTTC.